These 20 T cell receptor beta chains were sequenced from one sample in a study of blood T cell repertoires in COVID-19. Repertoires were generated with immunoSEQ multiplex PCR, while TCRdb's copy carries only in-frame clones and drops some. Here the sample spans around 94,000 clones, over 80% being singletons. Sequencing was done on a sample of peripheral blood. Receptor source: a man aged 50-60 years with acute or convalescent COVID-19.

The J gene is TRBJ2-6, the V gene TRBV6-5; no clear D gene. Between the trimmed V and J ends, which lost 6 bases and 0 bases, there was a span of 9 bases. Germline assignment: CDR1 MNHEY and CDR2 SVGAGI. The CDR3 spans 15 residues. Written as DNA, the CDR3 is TGTGCCAGCAGGGTGGTTAGCTCTGGGGCCAACGTCCTGACTTTC. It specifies CASRVVSSGANVLTF.

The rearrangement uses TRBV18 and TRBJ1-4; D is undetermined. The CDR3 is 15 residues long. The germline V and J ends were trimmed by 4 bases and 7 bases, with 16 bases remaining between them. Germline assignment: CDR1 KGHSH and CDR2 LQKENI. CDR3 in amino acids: CASSQVTESGEKLFF. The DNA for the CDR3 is TGTGCCAGCTCACAGGTTACGGAGTCTGGTGAAAAACTGTTTTTT.

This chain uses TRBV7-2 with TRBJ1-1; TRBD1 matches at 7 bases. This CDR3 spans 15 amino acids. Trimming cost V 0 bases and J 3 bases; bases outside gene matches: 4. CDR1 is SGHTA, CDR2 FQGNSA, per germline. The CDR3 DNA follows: TGTGCCAGCAGCTTAGCGGGACAGCCCTACACTGAAGCTTTCTTT. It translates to CASSLAGQPYTEAFF. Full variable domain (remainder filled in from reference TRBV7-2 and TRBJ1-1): GAGVSQSPSNKVTEKGKDVELRCDPISGHTALYWYRQSLGQGLEFLIYFQGNSAPDKSGLPSDRFSAERTGGSVSTLTIQRTQQEDSAVYLCASSLAGQPYTEAFFGQGTRLTVV.

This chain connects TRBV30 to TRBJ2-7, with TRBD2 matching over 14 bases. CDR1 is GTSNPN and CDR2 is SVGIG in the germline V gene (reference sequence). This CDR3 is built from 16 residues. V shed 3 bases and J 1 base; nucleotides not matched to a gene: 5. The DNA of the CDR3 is TGTGCCTGGAGAACCGGGACTAGCGGGAGATCCTACGAGCAGTACTTC. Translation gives CAWRTGTSGRSYEQYF.

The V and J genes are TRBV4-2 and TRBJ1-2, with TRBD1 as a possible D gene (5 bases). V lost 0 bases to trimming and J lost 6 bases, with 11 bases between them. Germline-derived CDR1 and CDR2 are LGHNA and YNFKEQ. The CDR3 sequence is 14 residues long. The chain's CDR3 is CASSQDQGGNGYTF. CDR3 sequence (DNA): TGTGCCAGCAGCCAAGATCAGGGCGGGAATGGCTACACCTTC.

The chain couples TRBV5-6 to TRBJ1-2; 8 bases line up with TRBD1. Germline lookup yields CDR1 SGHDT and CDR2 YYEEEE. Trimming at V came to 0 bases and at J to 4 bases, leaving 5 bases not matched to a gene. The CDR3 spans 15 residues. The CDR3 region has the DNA TGTGCCAGCAGCTTGGCCGCAGGGGGCGTCTATGGCTACACCTTC. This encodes CASSLAAGGVYGYTF.

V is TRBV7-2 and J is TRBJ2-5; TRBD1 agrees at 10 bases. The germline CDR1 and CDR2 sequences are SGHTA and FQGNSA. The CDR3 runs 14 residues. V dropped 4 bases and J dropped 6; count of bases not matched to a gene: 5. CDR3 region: CASSSGTGEKTQYF. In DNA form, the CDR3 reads TGTGCCAGCAGCTCCGGGACAGGGGAAAAGACCCAGTACTTC. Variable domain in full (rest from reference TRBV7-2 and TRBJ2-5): GAGVSQSPSNKVTEKGKDVELRCDPISGHTALYWYRQSLGQGLEFLIYFQGNSAPDKSGLPSDRFSAERTGGSVSTLTIQRTQQEDSAVYLCASSSGTGEKTQYFGPGTRLLVL.

The CDR3 coding sequence is TGTGCCAGCAGCCCCCTTCTCGGCAATGAGCAGTTCTTC. Translating gives CASSPLLGNEQFF. The chain uses TRBV3-1 (or the pseudogene TRBV3-2) and TRBJ2-1; D not resolved. The CDR3 runs 13 residues. Germline V gene sequence: CDR1 LGHDT, CDR2 YNNKEL (reference sequence). Trimming took 4 bases from V and 6 from J, leaving 10 bases between them.

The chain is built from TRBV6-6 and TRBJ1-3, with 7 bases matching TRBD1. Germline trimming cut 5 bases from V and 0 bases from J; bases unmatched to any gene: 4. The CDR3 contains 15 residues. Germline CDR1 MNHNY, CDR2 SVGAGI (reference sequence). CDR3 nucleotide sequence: TGTGCCAGCAGTGCCAGGGGGAGCTCTGGAAACACCATATATTTT. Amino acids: CASSARGSSGNTIYF.

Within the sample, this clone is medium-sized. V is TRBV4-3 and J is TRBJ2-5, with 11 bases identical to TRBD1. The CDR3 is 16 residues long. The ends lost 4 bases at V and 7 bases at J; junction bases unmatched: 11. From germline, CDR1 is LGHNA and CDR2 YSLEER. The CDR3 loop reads CASSRERTGGAVTQYF. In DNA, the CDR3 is TGCGCCAGCAGCCGCGAGCGGACAGGGGGCGCGGTGACCCAGTACTTC.

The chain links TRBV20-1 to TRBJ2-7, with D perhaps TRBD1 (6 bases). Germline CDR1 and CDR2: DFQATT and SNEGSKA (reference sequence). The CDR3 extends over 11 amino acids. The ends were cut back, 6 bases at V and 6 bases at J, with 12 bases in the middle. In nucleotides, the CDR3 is TGCAGTGCCTCCAACAGGGTCGAGCAGTACTTC. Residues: CSASNRVEQYF.

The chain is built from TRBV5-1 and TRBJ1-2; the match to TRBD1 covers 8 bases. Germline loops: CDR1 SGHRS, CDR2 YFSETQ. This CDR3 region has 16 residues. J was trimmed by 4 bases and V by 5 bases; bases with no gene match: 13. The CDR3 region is CASRVGLGQAGYGYTF. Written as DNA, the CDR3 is TGCGCCAGCAGGGTCGGGCTGGGACAGGCGGGCTATGGCTACACCTTC.

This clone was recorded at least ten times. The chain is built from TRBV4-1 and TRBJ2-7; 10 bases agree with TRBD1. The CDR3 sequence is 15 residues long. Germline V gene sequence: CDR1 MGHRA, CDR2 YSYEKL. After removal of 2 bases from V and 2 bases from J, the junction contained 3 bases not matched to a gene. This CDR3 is CASSQSGTGAYEQYF. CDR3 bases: TGCGCCAGCAGCCAATCCGGGACAGGGGCCTACGAGCAGTACTTC.

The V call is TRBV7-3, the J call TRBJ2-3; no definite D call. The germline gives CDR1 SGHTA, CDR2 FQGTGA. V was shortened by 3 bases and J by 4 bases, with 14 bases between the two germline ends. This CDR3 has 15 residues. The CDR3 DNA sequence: TGTGCCAGCAGCTTGGGCAACACACGAGCAGATACGCAGTATTTT. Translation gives CASSLGNTRADTQYF.

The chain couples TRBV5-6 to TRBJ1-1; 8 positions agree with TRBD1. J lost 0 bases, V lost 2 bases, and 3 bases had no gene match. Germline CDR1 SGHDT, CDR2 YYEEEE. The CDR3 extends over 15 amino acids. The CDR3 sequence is CASSLQGEMNTEAFF. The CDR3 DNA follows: TGTGCCAGCAGCTTACAGGGGGAAATGAACACTGAAGCTTTCTTT.

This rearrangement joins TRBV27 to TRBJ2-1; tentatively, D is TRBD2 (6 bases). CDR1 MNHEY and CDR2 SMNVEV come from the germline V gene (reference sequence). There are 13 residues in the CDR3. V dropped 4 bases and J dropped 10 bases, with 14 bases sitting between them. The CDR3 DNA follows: TGTGCCAGCAGTTCCCCGGGAGCATTCGAGCAGTTCTTC. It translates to CASSSPGAFEQFF.

CDR3 protein: CASSPLTGFSTEAFF. The CDR3 nucleotides are TGCGCCAGCAGCCCGCTGACAGGGTTTAGCACTGAAGCTTTCTTT. The chain combines TRBV5-1 with TRBJ1-1, with 7 bases lining up with TRBD1. Germline CDR1 and CDR2: SGHRS and YFSETQ. CDR3 size: 15 residues. V trimming: 4 bases; J trimming: 4 bases; junction bases outside the gene matches: 10.

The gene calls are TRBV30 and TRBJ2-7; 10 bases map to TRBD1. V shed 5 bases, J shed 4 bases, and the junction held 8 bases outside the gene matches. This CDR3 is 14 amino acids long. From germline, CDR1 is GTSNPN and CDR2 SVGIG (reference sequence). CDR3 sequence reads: CAWSAGDRGYEQYF. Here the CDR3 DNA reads TGTGCCTGGTCAGCGGGGGACAGGGGTTACGAGCAGTACTTC.

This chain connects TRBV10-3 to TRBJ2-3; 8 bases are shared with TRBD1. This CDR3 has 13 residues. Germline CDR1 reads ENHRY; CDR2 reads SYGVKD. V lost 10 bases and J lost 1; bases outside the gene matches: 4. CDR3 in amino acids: CATQGAGTDTQYF. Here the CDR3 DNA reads TGTGCCACTCAGGGGGCAGGCACAGATACGCAGTATTTT.

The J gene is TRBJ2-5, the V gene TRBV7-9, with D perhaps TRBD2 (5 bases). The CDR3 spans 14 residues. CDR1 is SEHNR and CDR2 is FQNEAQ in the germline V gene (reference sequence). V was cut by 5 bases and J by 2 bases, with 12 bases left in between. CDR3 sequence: CASSRGPRQETQYF. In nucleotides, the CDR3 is TGTGCCAGCAGCCGAGGGCCTCGACAAGAGACCCAGTACTTC.